The 31 T cell receptor beta chains given below trace back to one sample, sequenced in a study of chemoradiotherapy in HPV16-positive cancers. TCRdb's table, derived via immunoSEQ multiplex PCR, lists solely in-frame clones and lacks some. The repertoire holds about 20,000 clones, with 92% as singletons. Here the sequenced sample was blood, taken from a patient who underwent chemoradiotherapy. The source is a human donor with HPV-associated anogenital cancer.

This chain connects TRBV9 to TRBJ2-2; 8 nucleotides match TRBD1. Germline values: CDR1 SGDLS, CDR2 YYNGEE. This CDR3 is built from 16 residues. The V segment lost 3 bases and the J segment 4 bases; nucleotides outside the gene matches: 8. In nucleotides, the CDR3 is TGTGCCAGCAGCGGGGGGGACAGGCGGGCCACCGGGGAGCTGTTTTTT. The encoded protein is CASSGGDRRATGELFF.

This rearrangement joins TRBV7-9 to TRBJ1-4; 8 bases fit TRBD1. Germline values: CDR1 SEHNR, CDR2 FQNEAQ (reference sequence). The CDR3 is made up of 15 amino acids. Trimming cost V 3 bases and J 5 bases; bases outside gene matches: 5. Here the CDR3 DNA reads TGTGCCAGCAGCTTCCCGACAGGGGAAAATGAAAAACTGTTTTTT. As protein: CASSFPTGENEKLFF. Complete variable domain (other parts from reference TRBV7-9 and TRBJ1-4): DTGVSQNPRHKITKRGQNVTFRCDPISEHNRLYWYRQTLGQGPEFLTYFQNEAQLEKSRLLSDRFSAERPKGSFSTLEIQRTEQGDSAMYLCASSFPTGENEKLFFGSGTQLSVL.

V is TRBV4-3 and J is TRBJ2-7; D perhaps matches TRBD1 (5 bases). The CDR3 runs to 15 residues. V lost 0 bases and J 0 bases, leaving 9 bases between the germline ends. The germline CDR1 and CDR2 sequences are LGHNA and YSLEER. Here the CDR3 DNA reads TGCGCCAGCAGCCAAGAAGACACAGGCTCCTACGAGCAGTACTTC. Amino acid sequence: CASSQEDTGSYEQYF.

The V and J genes are TRBV4-1 and TRBJ2-3; 11 positions agree with TRBD2. V shed 6 bases and J 6 bases; nucleotides not matched to a gene: 5. The CDR3 is 14 amino acids. CDR1 and CDR2 (germline): MGHRA, YSYEKL. CDR3 loop: CASRLAGGRDTQYF. The DNA of the CDR3 is TGCGCCAGCAGGCTAGCGGGAGGAAGGGATACGCAGTATTTT.

The chain uses TRBV7-3 and TRBJ2-2, with 7 nucleotides matching TRBD1. Germline CDR1 SGHTA, CDR2 FQGTGA. The CDR3 is 13 amino acids. The V gene end was trimmed by 3 bases and the J gene end by 5 bases; junction bases not matched to a gene: 0. The CDR3 spells CASSLTGTGELFF. The CDR3 DNA sequence: TGTGCCAGCAGCTTGACAGGGACCGGGGAGCTGTTTTTT.

In its sample, this clone was seen a few times. The rearrangement links TRBV28 to TRBJ2-7, with a possible D match to TRBD2 (5 bases). The CDR3 runs 15 residues. The V and J ends lost 8 bases and 2 bases respectively, with 19 bases between them. Germline CDR1 and CDR2: MDHEN and SYDVKM. The DNA of the CDR3 is TGTGCCAGCCAAGGGCCGGGGAAGATTCCCTACGAGCAGTACTTC. It yields the protein CASQGPGKIPYEQYF.

J is TRBJ2-3 and V is TRBV6-6; D could derive from TRBD1 or TRBD2 (5 bases each). V lost 0 bases to trimming and J lost 4 bases, with 11 bases between them. Germline V gene lookup returns CDR1 MNHNY and CDR2 SVGAGI (reference sequence). This CDR3 contains 15 residues. The CDR3 DNA is TGTGCCAGCAGTTACTCGTCAGGGACCGCAGATACGCAGTATTTT. Its protein product is CASSYSSGTADTQYF.

This clone was counted a few times. The chain carries TRBV4-2 and TRBJ1-1; 7 nucleotides align to TRBD1. The CDR3 runs 15 residues. After removal of 1 base from V and 5 bases from J, the junction contained 7 bases not matched to a gene. The germline CDR1 and CDR2 sequences are LGHNA and YNFKEQ. Written as DNA, the CDR3 is TGTGCCAGCAGCCAAGGACAGGGAGATGCTACTGAAGCTTTCTTT. Protein: CASSQGQGDATEAFF.

The chain links TRBV11-1 to TRBJ1-6; D is uncertain. Looked up from germline, CDR1 is SGHAT and CDR2 is FQDESV (reference sequence). CDR3 size: 16 residues. The V and J ends lost 4 bases and 8 bases respectively, with 18 bases between them. As DNA, the CDR3 is TGTGCCAGCAGCTCCAACGCCCGGGGTGGTGATTCACCCCTCCACTTT. Amino acids: CASSSNARGGDSPLHF.

The gene calls are TRBV4-2 and TRBJ2-5; D possibly corresponds to TRBD2 (6 bases). The J call is in doubt because the DNA end fits TRBJ2-7 better. CDR3 length equals 14 residues. Germline V CDR1 and CDR2: LGHNA, YNFKEQ. In DNA, the CDR3 is TGTGCCAGCAGCCAAGATGCCCAGCGGGACGAGCAGTACTTC. It encodes CASSQDAQRDEQYF.

V is TRBV7-3 and J is TRBJ1-1; 10 nucleotides match TRBD1. This CDR3 has 14 residues. V gave up 5 bases and J gave up 5 bases; unmatched junction bases: 5. The germline CDR1 and CDR2 sequences are SGHTA and FQGTGA. The CDR3 region has the DNA TGTGCCAGCAGCCGGACAGGGGGGAGGACTGAAGCTTTCTTT. Residues: CASSRTGGRTEAFF.

The chain uses TRBV6-4 and TRBJ1-5; 7 bases map to TRBD1. The V gene's germline CDR1 is MRHNA and CDR2 SNTAGT. The CDR3 has 14 residues. V shed 4 bases, J shed 7 bases, and the junction held 7 bases outside the gene matches. CDR3: CASSAQQGSQPQHF. Written as DNA, the CDR3 is TGTGCCAGCAGTGCCCAACAGGGGTCGCAGCCCCAGCATTTT.

V usage is TRBV7-6 and J usage is TRBJ1-6; tentative D call: TRBD1 (5 bases). Germline lookup yields CDR1 SGHVS and CDR2 FNYEAQ. The V and J ends lost 5 bases and 6 bases respectively, with 14 bases between them. CDR3 size: 15 residues. The CDR3 loop is CASSPGLRANSPLHF. DNA of the CDR3: TGTGCCAGCAGCCCCGGACTCAGGGCTAATTCACCCCTCCACTTT. Based on the CDR3 plus reference TRBV7-6 and TRBJ1-6, the full variable domain is GAGVSQSPRYKVTKRGQDVALRCDPISGHVSLYWYRQALGQGPEFLTYFNYEAQQDKSGLPNDRFSAERPEGSISTLTIQRTEQRDSAMYRCASSPGLRANSPLHFGNGTRLTVT.

The gene calls are TRBV5-1 and TRBJ2-7; D possibly corresponds to TRBD1 (5 bases). Trimming cost V 0 bases and J 4 bases, with 11 bases left between them. The CDR3 loop spans 14 amino acids. Germline V CDR1 and CDR2: SGHRS, YFSETQ. For the CDR3, the DNA is TGCGCCAGCAGCTTGGCCACAGGAAGTTACGAGCAGTACTTC. This codes for CASSLATGSYEQYF.

This rearrangement joins TRBV19 to TRBJ1-2; 7 bases are shared with TRBD1. V shed 4 bases, J shed 10 bases, and the junction held 6 bases outside the gene matches. The CDR3 spans 12 residues. Germline V CDR1 and CDR2: LNHDA, SQIVND (reference sequence). CDR3 protein: CASSRTQGDYTF. CDR3 nucleotides: TGTGCCAGTAGTAGGACCCAGGGGGACTACACCTTC.

J is TRBJ2-7 and V is TRBV11-3; D might be TRBD2 (6 bases). With 6 bases removed from V and 1 base from J, the gap between germline ends came to 16 bases. Germline V gene sequence: CDR1 SGHNT, CDR2 YENEEA. This CDR3 comprises 15 residues. The CDR3 DNA is TGTGCCAGCAGTAAGGAGGGTTGGGGTTCCTACGAGCAGTACTTC. Translating it yields CASSKEGWGSYEQYF.

The J gene is TRBJ2-1, the V gene TRBV11-2; weak D call: TRBD1 (5 bases). V shed 0 bases and J shed 4 bases, with 13 bases lying between them. Germline lookup yields CDR1 SGHAT and CDR2 FQNNGV. The CDR3 is made up of 16 amino acids. CDR3: CASSLDAHRLYNEQFF. CDR3 bases: TGTGCCAGCAGCTTAGATGCGCACAGGCTATACAATGAGCAGTTCTTC.

The V and J genes are TRBV9 and TRBJ2-6; D is unclear. Trimming took 4 bases from V and 4 from J, leaving 12 bases between them. Germline V gene data show CDR1 as SGDLS and CDR2 as YYNGEE. The CDR3 spans 15 residues. CDR3 sequence (DNA): TGTGCCAGCAGCCCCCAGAGTTTAGGGGCCAACGTCCTGACTTTC. Amino acid sequence: CASSPQSLGANVLTF.

This chain links TRBV9 with TRBJ2-5; 11 bases are shared with TRBD2. The junction had 6 bases not matched to a gene; V was cut back by 0 bases and J by 5 bases. Germline loops: CDR1 SGDLS, CDR2 YYNGEE. The CDR3 extends over 16 amino acids. CDR3 sequence (DNA): TGTGCCAGCAGCGTAGCTGGGCTAGCGGGGGGCGAGACCCAGTACTTC. Its translation: CASSVAGLAGGETQYF.

This rearrangement joins TRBV11-2 to TRBJ1-1; D gene uncertain. The CDR3 runs to 13 residues. The V end lost 2 bases, the J end lost 1 base, and 5 bases lay between the germline ends. Germline V lookup: CDR1 SGHAT, CDR2 FQNNGV. The DNA of the CDR3 is TGTGCCAGCAGCTTATGGCGGAACACTGAAGCTTTCTTT. Translating gives CASSLWRNTEAFF. Using reference TRBV11-2 and TRBJ1-1 for the parts outside the CDR3, the full variable domain is EAGVAQSPRYKIIEKRQSVAFWCNPISGHATLYWYQQILGQGPKLLIQFQNNGVVDDSQLPKDRFSAERLKGVDSTLKIQPAKLEDSAVYLCASSLWRNTEAFFGQGTRLTVV.

This clone was detected only once. The chain couples TRBV7-2 to TRBJ2-1, with a weak D call TRBD1 (6 bases). The CDR3 length is 15 residues. V was shortened by 5 bases and J by 6 bases, with 17 bases between the two germline ends. The germline gives CDR1 SGHTA, CDR2 FQGNSA. Here the CDR3 reads CASSHRDRGGNEQFF. The CDR3 nucleotides read TGTGCCAGCAGCCACCGGGACCGAGGGGGCAATGAGCAGTTCTTC.

The rearrangement uses TRBV5-6 and TRBJ2-1; D gene ambiguous. Germline V gene data show CDR1 as SGHDT and CDR2 as YYEEEE. This CDR3 has 13 amino acids. V lost 4 bases and J 8 bases, leaving 13 bases between the germline ends. In DNA form, the CDR3 reads TGTGCCAGCAGCCTGGACGTACTCGATGAGCAGTTCTTC. This codes for CASSLDVLDEQFF.

The chain links TRBV18 to TRBJ1-5; D is perhaps TRBD1 (6 bases). CDR3 length: 14 residues. Germline CDR1 is KGHSH and CDR2 is LQKENI. V lost 6 bases, J lost 4 bases, and 13 bases lay in between. CDR3 DNA sequence: TGTGCCAGCTCGTCGACAGGATTAAATCAGCCCCAGCATTTT. It translates to CASSSTGLNQPQHF.

To note about this clone: The junction departs from the called germline gene at one end, perhaps through a read error. The chain is built from TRBV18 and TRBJ1-1; D is undetermined. The CDR3 extends over 16 amino acids. CDR1 and CDR2 (germline): KGHSH, LQKENI. Here the CDR3 DNA reads TGTGCCAGCTCCCCACCAACGCCTGGGTTGGACACTGAAGCTTTCTTT. This sequence encodes CASSPPTPGLDTEAFF.

V gene TRBV7-2 combines with J gene TRBJ2-6; TRBD2 agrees at 7 bases. Germline trimming cut 5 bases from V and 1 base from J; bases unmatched to any gene: 5. Germline-derived CDR1 and CDR2 are SGHTA and FQGNSA. The CDR3 length is 16 residues. CDR3 loop: CASSPPGGSGANVLTF. In DNA, the CDR3 is TGTGCCAGCAGCCCCCCCGGGGGGTCTGGGGCCAACGTCCTGACTTTC.

CDR3 DNA: TGTGCCAGTGAAGGGCAGGGAGACGAGCAGTACTTC. Protein product: CASEGQGDEQYF. The gene calls are TRBV27 and TRBJ2-7; D possibly uses TRBD1 or TRBD2 (5 bases each). CDR1 is MNHEY, CDR2 SMNVEV, per germline (reference sequence). The V end lost 9 bases, the J end lost 5 bases, and 14 bases lay between the germline ends. There are 12 residues in the CDR3.

This clone has only one observation. The chain joins TRBV28 to TRBJ1-4; TRBD1 might be the D (6 bases). V lost 6 bases and J 6 bases, leaving 17 bases between the germline ends. CDR1 MDHEN and CDR2 SYDVKM come from the germline V gene. The CDR3 is made up of 15 amino acids. As DNA, the CDR3 is TGTGCCAGCAGGCCTCAGGGGCAGGGGTATGAAAAACTGTTTTTT. This gives the protein CASRPQGQGYEKLFF.

This chain's CDR3 is CASSYRPVDNEQFF. The CDR3 DNA follows: TGTGCCAGCAGTTACAGGCCGGTGGACAATGAGCAGTTCTTC. J is TRBJ2-1 and V is TRBV6-5; D is unclear. The CDR3 loop spans 14 amino acids. Trimming pared 2 bases from V and 5 bases from J, leaving 10 bases between. CDR1 and CDR2 (germline): MNHEY, SVGAGI.

The chain joins TRBV28 to TRBJ2-3; D unresolved. The V end lost 4 bases, the J end lost 2 bases, and 10 bases lay between the germline ends. Germline CDR1 MDHEN, CDR2 SYDVKM. CDR3 size: 14 residues. The CDR3 is CASSSLQVTDTQYF. CDR3 sequence (DNA): TGTGCCAGCAGTTCGTTGCAGGTCACAGATACGCAGTATTTT.

The V gene is TRBV27, the J gene TRBJ2-5; the match to TRBD1 covers 12 bases. Germline V gene data show CDR1 as MNHEY and CDR2 as SMNVEV (reference sequence). This CDR3 comprises 19 residues. The ends lost 9 bases at V and 5 bases at J; junction bases unmatched: 22. CDR3 loop: CASRTGTGGYGGRGETQYF. CDR3 nucleotides: TGTGCCAGTCGAACCGGGACAGGGGGCTATGGAGGTAGGGGGGAGACCCAGTACTTC.

This clone was recorded once. The chain recombines TRBV29-1 with TRBJ2-5; D is uncertain. Germline CDR1 is SQVTM and CDR2 is ANQGSEA. The CDR3 is made up of 13 amino acids. The V end lost 3 bases, the J end lost 0 bases, and 8 bases lay between the germline ends. Here the CDR3 reads CSVEAVYQETQYF. CDR3 nucleotide sequence: TGCAGCGTTGAGGCCGTGTACCAAGAGACCCAGTACTTC.